This T cell receptor beta chain derives from a study of T cell responses to AZD1222 COVID-19 vaccine. Across the study: Second doses that came at about 4 or about 12 weeks were put together. Study results and limitations: Donors were chiefly white British, with a greater number of females, and clonal diversity was perhaps underestimated. Repertoires were sampled only after the peak T cell response.

Points on this clone: Its cognate antigen is unknown.

Libraries were prepared by immunoSEQ multiplex PCR; TCRdb keeps only in-frame clonotypes and omits some of them. Of about 110,000 clones listed, over 75% are singletons. The receptor comes from an adult in good health. This sample comprised peripheral blood, obtained on day 0 of AZD1222 vaccination.

CDR3 sequence: CSVLTGDTEQYF. The CDR3 DNA is TGCAGCGTCCTGACAGGGGATACCGAGCAGTACTTC. The chain recombines TRBV29-1 with TRBJ2-7; 8 nucleotides line up with TRBD1. CDR1 and CDR2 from the germline V gene are SQVTM and ANQGSEA. The ends lost 6 bases at V and 6 bases at J; junction bases unmatched: 7. The CDR3 is 12 residues long.